This T cell receptor (beta chain) was profiled in a study of molecular identifiers for immune sequencing clone quantification (dated by TCRdb to 2016 to 2018). Study-level background: For a replicate experiment, RNA from approximately 20,000 or 100,000 naive CD8 T cells was divided into five aliquots, and four of the five aliquots were sequenced. The study was a methods study using CD8 T cells to benchmark molecular-identifier clustering-based TCR repertoire sequencing (MIDCIRS) and TCR RNA copy counting.

The paper as a whole reports these results and caveats: When barcode sub-clustering was not used, chimeric consensus sequences inflated TCR diversity, with chimeras reaching as high as 47%. Identical TCR molecules sharing a barcode could cause highly expanded clone sizes to be underestimated. Naive libraries contained spiked-in Jurkat TCR RNA (around ten copies' worth), which is not part of the donor repertoire. Roughly 3 recovered TCR RNA copies per cell were obtained by modeling, versus about 9.7 by digital PCR, implying a capture efficiency of about 30%. Clones above 20 RNA copies held over 97% of molecules in CMV-specific effector cells but under 1% in naive cells. Even against a background of some 920,000 naive CD8 T cells, spiked-in Jurkat TCR RNA amounting to a single cell's worth was reported to be detectable.

Naive CD8 T cell libraries were made from roughly 20,000 to 1,000,000 sorted cells using 10%, 30% or 50% of purified RNA. On a BD FACSAria II, naive CD8 T cells were FACS-sorted as CD8+CD4-CCR7+CD45RA+ and collected into RLT Plus buffer. To test detection sensitivity, Jurkat RNA equivalent to more than 9 TCR copies was spiked into samples of about 18,000-1,000,000 naive CD8 T cells. CD8 T cells were enriched using RosetteSep CD8+ T Cell Enrichment Cocktail and Ficoll-Paque, and the enriched cells then underwent ACK red cell lysis. This clonotype was recorded many times. No antigen is known for it. Within one base of it there is no much larger clone, and no base qualities were kept. Trimming leaves V shorter by 3 bases and J shorter by 7 bases, with the junction holding 5 bases beyond the gene matches. There are 15 amino acids in the CDR3, from cysteine to phenylalanine inclusive. The retained sequence is limited to the CDR3, 45 bases, with the frame set at the first base. CDR1 is given as KGHDR and CDR2 as SFDVKD, both from the germline V gene.

The library relied on PCR. The reads were generated on an Illumina HiSeq 4000. Bulk TCR libraries were generated as previously described, with the TCR primers listed in Table S5 used. Purification of total RNA was performed with the Qiagen AllPrep DNA/RNA kit. Reads from multiple sequencing runs of the same library were pooled before analysis. The published analysis was carried out like this. Reads were retained only if the reads had an exact TCR constant sequence, and the retained reads were trimmed to 150 nt and grouped according to their 12-nt molecular barcodes. Reads in each barcode group were sub-clustered using a 15% Levenshtein threshold, and a quality-weighted consensus sequence was built for each RNA molecule. Non-functional sequences were removed, as were lower-count sequences one edit away from another. Barcode sub-clusters with fewer than 20% of the maximum read count were removed, based on fitting two negative binomial distributions. TCRdb reworked the public reads: Q25 trimming with fastp, MiXCR clone assembly, productive beta chains retained. Each entry is one CDR3 protein sequence, shown with its most common DNA and genes. TCRdb, not the original authors, processed these V and J calls. The sample records around 8,600 distinct CDR3 sequences, roughly an eighth of which are singletons. Around 1.5% of the sample is held by the ten biggest clonotypes.

The origin of this receptor is a human donor in good health. Some libraries in this study had Jurkat cell RNA spiked in. This chain is built from TRBV24-1 and TRBJ2-2; the junction holds 9 bases that match TRBD1. The sequencing input was naive CD8+ T cells from blood, with Jurkat cell RNA spiked in. The meaning of the sample's cell subset or site label: FACS-sorted CD8+CD4-CCR7+CD45RA+ naive T cells. The encoded CDR3 is CATSDGDRVYGELFF. The bases are TGTGCCACCAGTGATGGGGACAGGGTTTACGGGGAGCTGTTTTTT.